This entry lists 9 T cell receptor beta chains sequenced from one sample in a study of identical twins. TCRdb passed the 5' RACE reads through MiXCR, listing each CDR3 protein once. Of a few hundred thousand distinct CDR3 sequences detected, over 8.5% appear once; the ten largest clones hold 6% to 8.5%. These data were also reused for a study on yellow fever vaccine responses in identical twins.

Input material: CD8+ T cells sorted from blood. These receptors were obtained from a woman between 18 and 29 years old in good health.

The table lists this clonotype with a few counts. The chain links TRBV7-9 to TRBJ2-7; D gene unclear. V was cut by 3 bases and J by 3 bases, with 9 bases left in between. CDR1 and CDR2 from the germline V gene are SEHNR and FQNEAQ (reference sequence). The CDR3 contains 13 residues. CDR3 DNA sequence: TGTGCCAGCAGCTTCGCCCATGACTACGAGCAGTACTTC. This encodes CASSFAHDYEQYF.

V usage is TRBV9 and J usage is TRBJ2-1; TRBD2 might be the D (7 bases). Germline values: CDR1 SGDLS, CDR2 YYNGEE. Trimming took 0 bases from V and 7 from J, leaving 14 bases between them. This CDR3 region has 15 residues. The CDR3 protein is CASSVGGGRSNEQFF. In DNA form, the CDR3 reads TGTGCCAGCAGCGTAGGGGGGGGCAGATCGAATGAGCAGTTCTTC.

The sample holds many counts of this clonotype. CDR3 amino acids: CASSPGLASYNEQFF. As DNA, the CDR3 is TGTGCCAGCAGTCCGGGACTAGCGTCCTACAATGAGCAGTTCTTC. The gene calls are TRBV27 and TRBJ2-1; 10 positions match TRBD2. The CDR3 runs to 15 residues. Germline V gives CDR1 MNHEY, CDR2 SMNVEV (reference sequence). V lost 5 bases to trimming and J lost 1 base; unmatched junction nucleotides: 2.

The chain couples TRBV11-1 to TRBJ2-7, with D maybe TRBD1 (5 bases). CDR1 and CDR2 (germline): SGHAT, FQDESV (reference sequence). This CDR3 contains 15 residues. V was clipped by 3 bases and J by 2 bases, with 14 bases between them. DNA of the CDR3: TGTGCCAGCAGCTTCAGCACAGGTGAAACCTACGAGCAGTACTTC. This codes for CASSFSTGETYEQYF.

This clonotype was observed at least ten times. This CDR3 reads CASSQDLDTYYEQYF. DNA for the CDR3: TGTGCCAGCAGCCAAGATTTGGACACTTACTACGAGCAGTACTTC. The rearrangement uses TRBV3-1 and TRBJ2-7, with D maybe TRBD1 (5 bases). There are 15 residues in the CDR3. V lost 0 bases and J 3 bases, leaving 12 bases between the germline ends. The germline V gene has CDR1 LGHDT and CDR2 YNNKEL (reference sequence).

This clonotype was observed many times. J is TRBJ2-1 and V is TRBV20-1; 7 nucleotides align to TRBD2. The CDR3 sequence is 17 residues long. The V gene's germline CDR1 is DFQATT and CDR2 SNEGSKA (reference sequence). Trimming cost V 5 bases and J 4 bases; bases outside gene matches: 17. The DNA of the CDR3 is TGCAGTGCTCCTCACGTTGAGACTAGCATCCAATACAATGAGCAGTTCTTC. Amino acids: CSAPHVETSIQYNEQFF.

This clonotype was found a few times. The rearrangement joins TRBV30 to TRBJ2-7, with unresolved D. This CDR3 is built from 13 residues. Between the trimmed V and J ends, which lost 8 bases and 0 bases, there was a span of 14 bases. Germline assignment: CDR1 GTSNPN and CDR2 SVGIG (reference sequence). CDR3 protein: CAVHRNFSYEQYF. The CDR3 nucleotides read TGTGCCGTCCATAGGAACTTCTCCTACGAGCAGTACTTC.

This clonotype was detected a few times. The chain combines TRBV6-1 with TRBJ2-5; D is perhaps TRBD2 (6 bases). In germline, CDR1 is MNHNS, CDR2 SASEGT. The CDR3 covers 15 residues. V shed 7 bases and J shed 5 bases, with 20 bases lying between them. CDR3 protein: CASTKKGLGGETQYF. In DNA, the CDR3 is TGTGCCAGCACCAAAAAGGGACTTGGGGGGGAGACCCAGTACTTC.

This clonotype was counted a few times. The V call is TRBV5-6, the J call TRBJ2-5; tentatively, D is TRBD2 (5 bases). V was shortened by 4 bases and J by 5 bases, with 15 bases between the two germline ends. Germline lookup yields CDR1 SGHDT and CDR2 YYEEEE. The CDR3 covers 14 residues. The CDR3 spells CASSPSPSGETQYF. The CDR3 DNA reads TGTGCCAGCAGCCCATCCCCATCGGGGGAGACCCAGTACTTC.